The subject of this entry is one T cell receptor (beta chain). Antigen: not known. Recipients boosted at about 4 weeks or about 12 weeks are pooled. There are 16 residues in the CDR3. The junction had 2 bases not matched to a gene; V was cut back by 0 bases and J by 0 bases. CDR1 and CDR2 (germline): MGHRA, YSYEKL. Data came from immunoSEQ multiplex PCR; TCRdb stores just in-frame clones and leaves some out. The table lists some 180,000 clones, approximately 90% of them singletons. The data stem from a study of T cell responses to AZD1222 COVID-19 vaccine. Findings of the study overall: CD4 TCRs covered the whole spike, strongest at regions 160-218 and 743-854.

J is TRBJ2-1 and V is TRBV4-1; 7 bases align to TRBD2. Sequencing used peripheral blood, obtained 28 days after the second AZD1222 dose. The TCR was taken from an adult who received the AZD1222 COVID-19 vaccine. The CDR3 loop is CASSQDGRASYNEQFF. As DNA, the CDR3 is TGCGCCAGCAGCCAAGATGGGAGGGCCTCCTACAATGAGCAGTTCTTC.